The source of this T cell receptor beta chain is a study of yellow fever vaccine responses in identical twins. Study observations and caveats: Twins reportedly had a vaccine T cell response that seemed partly convergent, partly personalized.

As regards this clonotype: The antigen is undetermined.

The CDR3 covers 13 residues. The germline V gene has CDR1 SQVTM and CDR2 ANQGSEA. Trimming stripped 1 base from V and 0 bases from J, with 4 bases between. A single record per CDR3 protein comes from TCRdb applying MiXCR to the RT-PCR reads. Of approximately 20,000 distinct CDR3 sequences in the sample, less than 75% were seen once. The chain recombines TRBV29-1 with TRBJ1-3; D call uncertain. The specimen was T cells from blood (PBMCs), unsorted or a sorted subset (not recorded which), collected before or after yellow fever vaccination (not recorded which). The origin of this receptor is a woman aged 18 to 35 who received the yellow fever vaccine. DNA of the CDR3: TGCAGCGTTGAAGTGTTCTCTGGAAACACCATATATTTT. Translated: CSVEVFSGNTIYF.